The 31 T cell receptor beta chains reported below all come from one sample, sequenced in a study of blood T cell repertoires in COVID-19. Assay: immunoSEQ multiplex PCR; the TCRdb copy retains only in-frame clones and omits some. The sample shows about 520,000 clones, 70% to 90% of them seen only once. Sequencing was done on a sample of peripheral blood. Receptors were obtained from a human donor in a cohort sampled during active COVID-19.

This chain uses TRBV5-1 with TRBJ1-5, with D maybe TRBD1 (6 bases). V was trimmed by 0 bases and J by 2 bases, leaving 21 bases between them. Per the germline V gene, CDR1 is SGHRS and CDR2 is YFSETQ. The CDR3 runs 19 residues. The CDR3 protein is CASSLAGWTAHPCNQPQHF. CDR3 in DNA: TGCGCCAGCAGCTTGGCGGGCTGGACAGCCCATCCTTGCAATCAGCCCCAGCATTTT.

V gene TRBV19 combines with J gene TRBJ2-3; D possibly corresponds to TRBD2 (6 bases). This CDR3 is 17 amino acids long. Per the germline V gene, CDR1 is LNHDA and CDR2 is SQIVND (reference sequence). Trimming took off 1 base at V and 0 bases at J, with 14 bases between the two ends. The CDR3 sequence: CASSIAGRGTSTDTQYF. CDR3 in DNA: TGTGCCAGTAGTATAGCGGGACGGGGGACGAGCACAGATACGCAGTATTTT.

The J gene is TRBJ2-7, the V gene TRBV24-1; D possibly corresponds to TRBD2 (6 bases). The CDR3 extends over 15 amino acids. CDR1 is KGHDR, CDR2 SFDVKD, per germline. The V and J ends lost 3 bases and 12 bases respectively, with 23 bases between them. The CDR3 sequence: CATSDATSGTPTWYF. CDR3 DNA: TGTGCCACCAGTGATGCCACCTCCGGGACTCCGACCTGGTACTTC.

This clone occurred once. This chain uses TRBV30 with TRBJ2-1, with D possibly matching TRBD2 (5 bases). The V and J ends lost 3 bases and 15 bases respectively, with 18 bases between them. CDR1 GTSNPN and CDR2 SVGIG come from the germline V gene (reference sequence). The CDR3 contains 12 residues. This CDR3 is CAWRIRGLMLFF. DNA for the CDR3: TGTGCCTGGAGAATACGAGGACTTATGCTGTTCTTC.

The gene calls are TRBV27 and TRBJ1-4; 7 bases line up with TRBD1. The germline V gene has CDR1 MNHEY and CDR2 SMNVEV (reference sequence). The CDR3 spans 14 residues. After removal of 3 bases from V and 5 bases from J, the junction contained 3 bases not matched to a gene. DNA for the CDR3: TGTGCCAGCAGTTTGGACAGGTGGAATGAAAAACTGTTTTTT. This translates into CASSLDRWNEKLFF.

The chain joins TRBV27 to TRBJ1-4; D not certain. CDR1 is MNHEY and CDR2 is SMNVEV in the germline V gene (reference sequence). With 5 bases removed from V and 0 bases from J, the gap between germline ends came to 7 bases. This CDR3 is built from 14 residues. In nucleotides, the CDR3 is TGTGCCAGCAGTGACACAGCAACTAATGAAAAACTGTTTTTT. Amino acids: CASSDTATNEKLFF.

The table lists this clone with a count of one. The chain recombines TRBV2 with TRBJ2-5, with 9 bases fitting TRBD2. J lost 5 bases, V lost 2 bases, and 6 bases had no gene match. From germline, CDR1 is SNHLY and CDR2 FYNNEI. This CDR3 contains 15 residues. The CDR3 nucleotides are TGTGCCAGCAGTGAAAGGCGGGAGGGAGGGGAGACCCAGTACTTC. Protein sequence: CASSERREGGETQYF.

The chain has TRBV21-1 and TRBJ1-1; the D call TRBD1 from the table was never checked on the DNA. TRBV21-1 is noted as a pseudogene. The CDR3 consists of 13 residues. The CDR3: CASSKKGGTEAFF. CDR3 DNA: TGTGCCAGCAGCAAAAAAGGGGGCACTGAAGCTTTCTTT.

The J gene is TRBJ1-1, the V gene TRBV6-5; 7 bases are shared with TRBD1. The junction had 9 bases not matched to a gene; V was cut back by 0 bases and J by 5 bases. From germline, CDR1 is MNHEY and CDR2 SVGAGI. CDR3 size: 16 residues. The CDR3 reads CASSYSGTGVGTEAFF. For the CDR3, the DNA is TGTGCCAGCAGTTACTCAGGAACAGGGGTGGGTACTGAAGCTTTCTTT.

A single count supports this clone. The gene calls are TRBV6-5 and TRBJ1-4; 8 nucleotides align to TRBD1. J gave up 4 bases and V 6 bases, and 4 bases lay outside the gene matches. The CDR3 covers 14 residues. CDR1 is MNHEY and CDR2 is SVGAGI in the germline V gene. The CDR3 loop reads CASRDREGNEKLFF. In DNA form, the CDR3 reads TGTGCCAGCAGGGACAGGGAGGGTAATGAAAAACTGTTTTTT.

This clone was found a few times. The chain employs TRBV9 and TRBJ2-2, with D perhaps matching TRBD2 (6 bases). Per the germline V gene, CDR1 is SGDLS and CDR2 is YYNGEE. There are 15 residues in the CDR3. V shed 0 bases and J shed 7 bases, with 13 bases lying between them. The CDR3 nucleotides are TGTGCCAGCAGCGTAGGGCTAGCGAACGGCGGGGAGCTGTTTTTT. Its protein product is CASSVGLANGGELFF.

V usage is TRBV9 and J usage is TRBJ2-1; TRBD2 agrees at 8 bases. CDR3 length: 16 residues. The ends lost 0 bases at V and 6 bases at J; junction bases unmatched: 8. The germline V gene encodes CDR1 SGDLS and CDR2 YYNGEE. In nucleotides, the CDR3 is TGTGCCAGCAGCGTAGGGCTAGCGGGTGGGAGCAATGAGCAGTTCTTC. This codes for CASSVGLAGGSNEQFF.

The CDR3 coding sequence is TGTGCCAGCAGCTCACGGAGCTATGAAGCTTTCTTT. Amino acids: CASSSRSYEAFF. The chain recombines TRBV5-5 with TRBJ1-1; no definite D call. The germline V and J ends were trimmed by 3 bases and 7 bases, with 10 bases remaining between them. Germline values: CDR1 SGHKS, CDR2 YYEKEE (reference sequence). The CDR3 spans 12 residues.

The chain uses TRBV4-1 and TRBJ2-1, with D possibly TRBD2 on 6 matching bases. CDR1 MGHRA and CDR2 YSYEKL come from the germline V gene. There are 15 residues in the CDR3. V was cut by 4 bases and J by 5 bases, with 15 bases left in between. The CDR3 protein is CASSLLGLSNNEQFF. The CDR3 DNA is TGCGCCAGCAGCCTCTTGGGACTTAGCAACAATGAGCAGTTCTTC.

J is TRBJ2-2 and V is TRBV19; a possible D gene is TRBD2 (5 bases). Germline V gene lookup returns CDR1 LNHDA and CDR2 SQIVND (reference sequence). CDR3 length equals 16 residues. V lost 9 bases to trimming and J lost 1 base, with 18 bases between them. The CDR3 loop reads CASPRTGVGNTGELFF. DNA for the CDR3: TGTGCCAGCCCCCGGACTGGAGTGGGGAACACCGGGGAGCTGTTTTTT. The full variable domain, its missing parts supplied by reference TRBV19 and TRBJ2-2, is DGGITQSPKYLFRKEGQNVTLSCEQNLNHDAMYWYRQDPGQGLRLIYYSQIVNDFQKGDIAEGYSVSREKKESFPLTVTSAQKNPTAFYLCASPRTGVGNTGELFFGEGSRLTVL.

This clone occurred once. V gene TRBV30 combines with J gene TRBJ2-5; TRBD1 agrees at 9 bases. The V gene's germline CDR1 is GTSNPN and CDR2 SVGIG (reference sequence). This CDR3 has 12 residues. V lost 5 bases to trimming and J lost 5 bases; unmatched junction nucleotides: 3. CDR3 protein: CAWGQGTETQYF. CDR3 nucleotides: TGTGCCTGGGGACAGGGGACGGAGACCCAGTACTTC.

The rearrangement joins TRBV2 to TRBJ1-1; unclear D gene. Germline-derived CDR1 and CDR2 are SNHLY and FYNNEI. The CDR3 runs to 14 residues. Trimming removed 6 bases from V and 0 bases from J, with 11 bases in between. The DNA of the CDR3 is TGTGCCAGCAGCGTAAACCAGATGAACACTGAAGCTTTCTTT. Protein: CASSVNQMNTEAFF. Drawing the rest from reference TRBV2 and TRBJ1-1, the complete variable domain is EPEVTQTPSHQVTQMGQEVILRCVPISNHLYFYWYRQILGQKVEFLVSFYNNEISEKSEIFDDQFSVERPDGSNFTLKIRSTKLEDSAMYFCASSVNQMNTEAFFGQGTRLTVV.

The J gene is TRBJ1-5, the V gene TRBV5-6, with TRBD1 identical over 7 bases. The CDR3 length is 16 residues. CDR1 is SGHDT, CDR2 YYEEEE, per germline. V gave up 3 bases and J gave up 2 bases; unmatched junction bases: 8. The CDR3 nucleotides are TGTGCCAGCAGCTACAGGGGTAAGAATCGCAATCAGCCCCAGCATTTT. Translation gives CASSYRGKNRNQPQHF.

This rearrangement joins TRBV29-1 to TRBJ1-4, with TRBD1 matching over 8 bases. Trimming cost V 5 bases and J 8 bases; bases outside gene matches: 7. The CDR3 totals 13 residues. From germline, CDR1 is SQVTM and CDR2 ANQGSEA. CDR3 protein: CSVRTRTGEKLFF. In DNA, the CDR3 is TGCAGCGTTAGAACTAGGACAGGGGAAAAACTGTTTTTT.

Only one count was recorded for this clone. The V call is TRBV7-8, the J call TRBJ2-3; maybe TRBD1 (6 bases). Per the germline V gene, CDR1 is SGHVS and CDR2 is FQNEAQ. V lost 4 bases and J 0 bases, leaving 17 bases between the germline ends. The CDR3 sequence is 17 residues long. The CDR3 DNA sequence: TGTGCCAGCAGCTCACACCCGACAACAGGGAGCACAGATACGCAGTATTTT. Protein sequence: CASSSHPTTGSTDTQYF.

The CDR3 bases are TGTGCCAGCAGCTTAGAGCAGGGACTCATGAACACTGAAGCTTTCTTT. Translation: CASSLEQGLMNTEAFF. This chain links TRBV7-8 with TRBJ1-1, with D maybe TRBD1 (5 bases). This CDR3 comprises 16 residues. Between the trimmed V and J ends, which lost 1 base and 0 bases, there was a span of 12 bases. The germline CDR1 and CDR2 sequences are SGHVS and FQNEAQ.

J is TRBJ1-1 and V is TRBV12-3 or TRBV12-4; D is unresolved. The ends were cut back, 4 bases at V and 8 bases at J, with 14 bases in the middle. The CDR3 is made up of 13 amino acids. DNA of the CDR3: TGTGCCAGCAGTTCTGTATCCTTACGGGAAGCTTTCTTT. Its translation: CASSSVSLREAFF.

V usage is TRBV27 and J usage is TRBJ2-2; no reliable D call. The V gene lost 1 base and the J gene lost 3 bases, with 12 bases spanning the gap. This CDR3 spans 16 amino acids. The germline V gene encodes CDR1 MNHEY and CDR2 SMNVEV (reference sequence). The CDR3 region is CASSLLQDWYTGELFF. Written as DNA, the CDR3 is TGTGCCAGCAGTTTATTGCAGGATTGGTACACCGGGGAGCTGTTTTTT.

The chain joins TRBV24-1 to TRBJ2-5, with 7 nucleotides matching TRBD2. Germline CDR1 and CDR2: KGHDR and SFDVKD. The junction had 2 bases not matched to a gene; V was cut back by 4 bases and J by 4 bases. The CDR3 spans 13 residues. The CDR3 DNA is TGTGCCACCAGTGAGGCGGGAGCAGAGACCCAGTACTTC. Translation: CATSEAGAETQYF.

A note on this clone: Different DNA sequences within this sample yield the same CDR3. The rearrangement joins TRBV20-1 to TRBJ2-5; no firm D call. The CDR3 runs 11 residues. Germline-derived CDR1 and CDR2 are DFQATT and SNEGSKA (reference sequence). Between the trimmed V and J ends, which lost 5 bases and 2 bases, there was a span of 6 bases. The CDR3 coding sequence is TGCAGTGCTCAGGATCAAGAGACCCAGTACTTC. Amino acid sequence: CSAQDQETQYF.

A few counts support this clone. The gene calls are TRBV27 and TRBJ1-5, with D uncertain. This CDR3 is 14 amino acids long. CDR1 MNHEY and CDR2 SMNVEV come from the germline V gene (reference sequence). V gave up 2 bases and J gave up 0 bases, with 5 bases separating them. This chain's CDR3 is CASSLRDSNQPQHF. The CDR3 DNA is TGTGCCAGCAGTTTAAGAGATAGCAATCAGCCCCAGCATTTT.

This chain uses TRBV5-1 with TRBJ2-5; the match to TRBD2 covers 13 bases. The CDR3 is 15 amino acids. The germline V gene has CDR1 SGHRS and CDR2 YFSETQ. V lost 4 bases, J lost 5 bases, and 5 bases stayed unmatched. CDR3 loop: CASSRTTSGRETQYF. CDR3 nucleotide sequence: TGCGCCAGCAGCCGGACGACTAGCGGGAGGGAGACCCAGTACTTC.

V and J are TRBV5-1 and TRBJ1-2; unclear D gene. Germline V gives CDR1 SGHRS, CDR2 YFSETQ. The length of the CDR3 is 14 residues. Trimming took off 0 bases at V and 8 bases at J, with 14 bases between the two ends. The CDR3 spells CASSLEGGKLGYTF. The DNA for the CDR3 is TGCGCCAGCAGCTTGGAGGGAGGGAAGTTAGGCTACACCTTC. The full variable domain, completed using reference TRBV5-1 and TRBJ1-2, is KAGVTQTPRYLIKTRGQQVTLSCSPISGHRSVSWYQQTPGQGLQFLFEYFSETQRNKGNFPGRFSGRQFSNSRSEMNVSTLELGDSALYLCASSLEGGKLGYTFGSGTRLTVV.

The count of this clone is one. The chain combines TRBV5-1 with TRBJ2-5, with D maybe TRBD2 (6 bases). The CDR3 has 13 residues. Trimming stripped 4 bases from V and 3 bases from J, with 10 bases between. Germline V gene lookup returns CDR1 SGHRS and CDR2 YFSETQ. CDR3: CASSPEREETQYF. DNA of the CDR3: TGCGCCAGCAGCCCCGAGCGGGAAGAGACCCAGTACTTC.

The rearrangement joins TRBV6-2 or TRBV6-3 to TRBJ2-5; 12 bases match TRBD2. CDR1 is MNHEY, CDR2 SVGEGT, per germline. The CDR3 is 16 residues long. J gave up 5 bases and V 5 bases, and 9 bases lay outside the gene matches. The CDR3 DNA sequence: TGTGCCAGCAGTCACCTAGCGGGAGGGTTTATCGAGACCCAGTACTTC. The encoded protein is CASSHLAGGFIETQYF.

The genes are TRBV7-8 and TRBJ1-5; tentative D call: TRBD1 (5 bases). The CDR3 extends over 16 amino acids. Germline CDR1 and CDR2: SGHVS and FQNEAQ. V was shortened by 1 base and J by 4 bases, with 14 bases between the two germline ends. The CDR3 region has the DNA TGTGCCAGCAGCTTAGGAGACGCAGGGTCAAATCAGCCCCAGCATTTT. Translation: CASSLGDAGSNQPQHF.